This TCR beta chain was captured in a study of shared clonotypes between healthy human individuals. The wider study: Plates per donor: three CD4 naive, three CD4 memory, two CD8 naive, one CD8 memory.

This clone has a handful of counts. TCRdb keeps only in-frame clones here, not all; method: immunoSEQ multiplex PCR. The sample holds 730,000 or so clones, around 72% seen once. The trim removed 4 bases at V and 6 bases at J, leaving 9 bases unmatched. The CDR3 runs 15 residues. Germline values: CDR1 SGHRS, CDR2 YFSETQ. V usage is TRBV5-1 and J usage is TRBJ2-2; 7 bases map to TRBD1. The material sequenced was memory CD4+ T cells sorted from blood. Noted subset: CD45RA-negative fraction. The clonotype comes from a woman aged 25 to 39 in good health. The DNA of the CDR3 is TGCGCCAGCAGCCAACGAGTGGGACAGCCCGGGGAGCTGTTTTTT. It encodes CASSQRVGQPGELFF.